The present entry profiles one TCR beta chain with its context. The data originate from a study of identical twins. In TCRdb, the 5' RACE reads were re-called with MiXCR into one record per CDR3 protein. This table has 700,000 or so distinct CDR3 sequences, 21% appearing once. Separately, the same data were catalogued under a study of T cells expressing NK-cell markers. Turning to that study: Of the CD8+ T cell pool in 5 to 7 donors, about 1.0-7.5% was accounted for by dominant NKG2C+ clonotypes. No clear determination of HCMV specificity was made for expanded NKG2C+ T cell clones.

The sequencing input was PBMCs. The sequence came from a woman between 18 and 30 years old in good health.

The CDR3 DNA follows: TGCGCCAGCAGCTTTGGACTAGGCTACGAGCAGTACTTC. Translated: CASSFGLGYEQYF. The V call is TRBV5-1, the J call TRBJ2-7, with 7 bases identical to TRBD2. The CDR3 sequence is 13 residues long. The V and J ends lost 2 bases and 3 bases, in that order; junction bases with no gene match: 2. CDR1 is SGHRS and CDR2 is YFSETQ in the germline V gene.